This TCR beta chain was sequenced in a study of shared clonotypes between healthy human individuals. Study observations and caveats: An expected dependence of interdonor clonotype sharing on sequencing depth was noted.

Remarks on this clone: The antigen remains undetermined.

Each subset's genomic DNA was shared equally among a number of immunoSEQ plates. Assay used: immunoSEQ multiplex PCR; TCRdb lists only in-frame clones, some missing. Altogether around 350,000 clones are present, over 70% being singletons, with the ten largest covering about 10%. The investigators split CD4+ cells into a CD45RA+ naive subset and a CD45RA-negative memory subset. The CDR3 is 15 amino acids. After removal of 2 bases from V and 0 bases from J, the junction contained 1 base not matched to a gene. Germline V gene lookup returns CDR1 SGHKS and CDR2 YYEKEE (reference sequence). The chain combines TRBV5-5 with TRBJ2-7, with TRBD2 matching over 11 bases. The receptor comes from a young man in good health. The sequenced material came from memory CD4+ T cells sorted from blood. Subset of the sample: CD45RA-negative fraction. The chain's CDR3 is CASSFGTSGSYEQYF. In nucleotides, the CDR3 is TGTGCCAGCAGCTTCGGGACTAGCGGCTCCTACGAGCAGTACTTC. Variable domain in full (rest from reference TRBV5-5 and TRBJ2-7): DAGVTQSPTHLIKTRGQQVTLRCSPISGHKSVSWYQQVLGQGPQFIFQYYEKEERGRGNFPDRFSARQFPNYSSELNVNALLLGDSALYLCASSFGTSGSYEQYFGPGTRLTVT.